The TCR beta chain under discussion was sequenced for a study of cytomegalovirus exposure and HLA in healthy donors. The PCR used 60 Vbeta and 13 Jbeta primers. The assay was immunoSEQ multiplex PCR, and TCRdb's table has in-frame clones only and misses some. The sample has some 200,000 clones, 79% seen once. Points on this clone: Its antigen remains unknown.

The V gene lost 4 bases and the J gene lost 0 bases, with 12 bases spanning the gap. The CDR3 covers 16 residues. The germline V gene has CDR1 SGHVS and CDR2 FNYEAQ. Findings and caveats of the study: It was assumed in the presence/absence analyses that sequencing depth was roughly uniform across donors. In a later analysis, parvovirus B19, influenza, CMV and Epstein-Barr virus appeared linked to several top co-occurrence clusters. An analysis done earlier found most TCR beta V segments productive about 87% or about 30% of the time. 87-base-pair reads could not separate some V segments, including TRBV6-2 and TRBV6-3.

The chain couples TRBV7-6 to TRBJ2-2; a weak D match, TRBD2 (6 bases). Sequencing used PBMCs. The source is a girl aged 5-17 years in good health and CMV-seropositive. The DNA of the CDR3 is TGTGCCAGCAGCTGGGGTGGAGGGGCGAACACCGGGGAGCTGTTTTTT. Amino acids: CASSWGGGANTGELFF.